This entry lists 5 T cell receptor beta chains sequenced from one sample in a study of blood T cell repertoires in COVID-19. The protocol was immunoSEQ multiplex PCR, while the TCRdb copy is restricted to in-frame clones and leaves out a portion. The sample has under 500,000 clones, roughly nine tenths seen once. The sequenced sample consisted of PBMCs or T cells enriched from blood (not recorded which). These receptors all stem from a man younger than 40 who had recovered from COVID-19.

The chain employs TRBV27 and TRBJ1-1, with TRBD1 identical over 7 bases. The CDR3 has 15 residues. J lost 4 bases, V lost 5 bases, and 10 bases had no gene match. The V gene's germline CDR1 is MNHEY and CDR2 SMNVEV (reference sequence). CDR3 residues: CASSIAATGTTEAFF. CDR3 in DNA: TGTGCCAGCAGTATTGCGGCGACAGGGACCACTGAAGCTTTCTTT.

The J gene is TRBJ1-6, the V gene TRBV12-3 or TRBV12-4, with D perhaps matching TRBD1 (6 bases). The V end lost 6 bases, the J end lost 8 bases, and 8 bases lay between the germline ends. The CDR3 is made up of 12 amino acids. The CDR3 here is CASRGADSPLHF. The CDR3 DNA sequence: TGTGCCAGCAGGGGGGCTGATTCACCCCTCCACTTT.

The chain is built from TRBV7-2 and TRBJ1-2; TRBD1 is a possible D gene (6 bases). CDR1 and CDR2 (germline): SGHTA, FQGNSA. V was trimmed by 5 bases and J by 4 bases, leaving 11 bases between them. The CDR3 loop spans 13 amino acids. CDR3 DNA: TGTGCCAGCAGCAAGACAGGACCCTATGGCTACACCTTC. Translating it yields CASSKTGPYGYTF.

The chain employs TRBV6-7 and TRBJ2-3; 7 positions match TRBD1. TRBV6-7 is designated an ORF whose function remains uncertain. This CDR3 spans 15 amino acids. Unmatched junction bases numbered 13, after V lost 9 bases and J lost 4 bases. CDR3 residues: CARGGRGLYPDTQYF. The CDR3 bases are TGTGCCAGAGGAGGCAGGGGGTTATACCCAGATACGCAGTATTTT.

The chain combines TRBV2 with TRBJ1-1; TRBD1 matches 7 bases. Germline lookup yields CDR1 SNHLY and CDR2 FYNNEI. The J segment lost 10 bases and the V segment lost 6 bases, leaving 11 bases of the junction unmatched. The CDR3 has 13 residues. CDR3 in amino acids: CASSGQDRPSAFF. Here the CDR3 DNA reads TGTGCCAGCAGCGGACAGGATCGGCCCTCAGCTTTCTTT. The entire variable domain, with the rest obtained from reference TRBV2 and TRBJ1-1, is as follows: EPEVTQTPSHQVTQMGQEVILRCVPISNHLYFYWYRQILGQKVEFLVSFYNNEISEKSEIFDDQFSVERPDGSNFTLKIRSTKLEDSAMYFCASSGQDRPSAFFGQGTRLTVV.